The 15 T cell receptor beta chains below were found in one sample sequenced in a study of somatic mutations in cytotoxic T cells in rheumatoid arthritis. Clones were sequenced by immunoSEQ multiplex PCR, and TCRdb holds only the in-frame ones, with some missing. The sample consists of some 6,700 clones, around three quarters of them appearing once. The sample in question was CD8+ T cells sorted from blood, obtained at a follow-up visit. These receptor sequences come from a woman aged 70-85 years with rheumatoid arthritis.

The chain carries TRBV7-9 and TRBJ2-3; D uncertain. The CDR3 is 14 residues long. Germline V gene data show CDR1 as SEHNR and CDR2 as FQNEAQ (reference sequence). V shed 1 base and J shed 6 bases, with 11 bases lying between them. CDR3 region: CASSLEATIDTQYF. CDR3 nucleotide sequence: TGTGCCAGCAGCTTAGAGGCTACTATTGATACGCAGTATTTT.

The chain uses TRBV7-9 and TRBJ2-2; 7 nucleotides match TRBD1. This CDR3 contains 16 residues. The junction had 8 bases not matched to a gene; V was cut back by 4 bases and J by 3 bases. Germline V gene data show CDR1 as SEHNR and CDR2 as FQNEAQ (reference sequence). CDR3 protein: CASSYQTGPYTGELFF. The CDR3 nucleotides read TGTGCCAGCAGCTACCAGACAGGGCCGTACACCGGGGAGCTGTTTTTT.

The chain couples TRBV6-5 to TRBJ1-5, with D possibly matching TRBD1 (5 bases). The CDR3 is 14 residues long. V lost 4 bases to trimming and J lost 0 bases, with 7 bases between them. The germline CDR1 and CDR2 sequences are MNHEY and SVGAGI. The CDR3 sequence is CASSFQGSNQPQHF. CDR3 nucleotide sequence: TGTGCCAGCAGTTTTCAGGGTAGCAATCAGCCCCAGCATTTT.

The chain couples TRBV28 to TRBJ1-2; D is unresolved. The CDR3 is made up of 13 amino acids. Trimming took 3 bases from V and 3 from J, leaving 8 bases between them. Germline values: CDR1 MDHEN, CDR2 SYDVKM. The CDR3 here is CASSFLTYYGYTF. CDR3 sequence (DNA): TGTGCCAGCAGTTTTCTGACCTACTATGGCTACACCTTC.

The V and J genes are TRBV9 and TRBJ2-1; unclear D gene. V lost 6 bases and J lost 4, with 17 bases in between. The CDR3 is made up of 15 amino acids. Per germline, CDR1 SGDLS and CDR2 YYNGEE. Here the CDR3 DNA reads TGTGCCAGCACTTCGTTGGCAGATACTTACAATGAGCAGTTCTTC. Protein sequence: CASTSLADTYNEQFF.

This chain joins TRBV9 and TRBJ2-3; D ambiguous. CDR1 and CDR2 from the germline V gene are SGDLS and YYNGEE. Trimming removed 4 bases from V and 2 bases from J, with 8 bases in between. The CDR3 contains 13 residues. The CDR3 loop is CASSPRLTDTQYF. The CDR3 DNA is TGTGCCAGCAGCCCCCGGCTCACAGATACGCAGTATTTT.

CDR3 in DNA: TGCGCCAGCAGCCAACCGGGGACGGCATTGGAGCAGTACTTC. It yields the protein CASSQPGTALEQYF. The gene calls are TRBV4-1 and TRBJ2-7; either TRBD1 or TRBD2 may fit D (5 bases each). Germline lookup yields CDR1 MGHRA and CDR2 YSYEKL. V lost 2 bases and J lost 7, with 15 bases in between. This CDR3 has 14 amino acids.

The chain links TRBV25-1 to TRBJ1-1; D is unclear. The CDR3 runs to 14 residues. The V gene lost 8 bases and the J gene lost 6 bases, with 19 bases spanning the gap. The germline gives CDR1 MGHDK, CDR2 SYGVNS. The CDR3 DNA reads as TGTGCCAGCGCCCGGGCGGGGTTCTTGGCTGAAGCTTTCTTT. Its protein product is CASARAGFLAEAFF.

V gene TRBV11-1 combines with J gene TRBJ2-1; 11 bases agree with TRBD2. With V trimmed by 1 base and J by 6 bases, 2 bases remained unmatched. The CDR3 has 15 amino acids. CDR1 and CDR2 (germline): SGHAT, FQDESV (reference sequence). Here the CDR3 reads CASSLGLAGGNEQFF. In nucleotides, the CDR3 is TGTGCCAGCAGCTTAGGCCTAGCGGGGGGCAATGAGCAGTTCTTC. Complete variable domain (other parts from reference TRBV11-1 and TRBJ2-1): EAEVAQSPRYKITEKSQAVAFWCDPISGHATLYWYRQILGQGPELLVQFQDESVVDDSQLPKDRFSAERLKGVDSTLKIQPAELGDSAMYLCASSLGLAGGNEQFFGPGTRLTVL.

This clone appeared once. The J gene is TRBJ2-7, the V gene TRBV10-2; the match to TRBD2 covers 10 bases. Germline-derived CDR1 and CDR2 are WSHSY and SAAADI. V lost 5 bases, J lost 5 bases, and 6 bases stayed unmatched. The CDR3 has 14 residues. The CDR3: CASSPTSGNHEQYF. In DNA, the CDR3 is TGCGCCAGCAGTCCCACTAGCGGGAACCACGAGCAGTACTTC.

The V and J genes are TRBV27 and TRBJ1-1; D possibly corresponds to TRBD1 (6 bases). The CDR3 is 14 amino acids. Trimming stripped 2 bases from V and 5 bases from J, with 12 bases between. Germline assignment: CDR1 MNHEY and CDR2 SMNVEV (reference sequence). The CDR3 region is CASSLGGALTEAFF. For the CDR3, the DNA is TGTGCCAGCAGTTTAGGGGGGGCGCTTACTGAAGCTTTCTTT.

CDR3 in amino acids: CSVEDSLAGLFTDTQYF. The CDR3 coding sequence is TGCAGCGTTGAAGATAGTCTAGCGGGACTATTCACAGATACGCAGTATTTT. The chain couples TRBV29-1 to TRBJ2-3, with 9 nucleotides matching TRBD2. The germline V gene encodes CDR1 SQVTM and CDR2 ANQGSEA. The J segment lost 2 bases and the V segment lost 0 bases, leaving 9 bases of the junction unmatched. The CDR3 spans 17 residues.

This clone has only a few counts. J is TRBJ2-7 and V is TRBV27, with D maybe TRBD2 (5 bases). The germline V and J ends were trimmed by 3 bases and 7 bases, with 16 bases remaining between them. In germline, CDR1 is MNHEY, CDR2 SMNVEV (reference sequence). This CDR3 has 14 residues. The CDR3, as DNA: TGTGCCAGCAGTTTTAGTGTCGGAGGCGGTGAGCAGTACTTC. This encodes CASSFSVGGGEQYF.

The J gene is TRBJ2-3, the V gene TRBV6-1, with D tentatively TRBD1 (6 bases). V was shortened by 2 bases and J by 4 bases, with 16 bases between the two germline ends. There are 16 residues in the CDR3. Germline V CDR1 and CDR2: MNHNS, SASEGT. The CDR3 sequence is CASSEWGQGVADTQYF. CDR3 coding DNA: TGTGCCAGCAGTGAATGGGGGCAGGGAGTTGCAGATACGCAGTATTTT.

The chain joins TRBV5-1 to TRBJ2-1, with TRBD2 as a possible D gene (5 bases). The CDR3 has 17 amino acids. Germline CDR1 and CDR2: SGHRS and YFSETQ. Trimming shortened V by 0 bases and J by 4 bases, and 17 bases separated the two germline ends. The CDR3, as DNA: TGCGCCAGCAGCTTGGCCCCCCCTAGCTGGGCTTACAATGAGCAGTTCTTC. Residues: CASSLAPPSWAYNEQFF.